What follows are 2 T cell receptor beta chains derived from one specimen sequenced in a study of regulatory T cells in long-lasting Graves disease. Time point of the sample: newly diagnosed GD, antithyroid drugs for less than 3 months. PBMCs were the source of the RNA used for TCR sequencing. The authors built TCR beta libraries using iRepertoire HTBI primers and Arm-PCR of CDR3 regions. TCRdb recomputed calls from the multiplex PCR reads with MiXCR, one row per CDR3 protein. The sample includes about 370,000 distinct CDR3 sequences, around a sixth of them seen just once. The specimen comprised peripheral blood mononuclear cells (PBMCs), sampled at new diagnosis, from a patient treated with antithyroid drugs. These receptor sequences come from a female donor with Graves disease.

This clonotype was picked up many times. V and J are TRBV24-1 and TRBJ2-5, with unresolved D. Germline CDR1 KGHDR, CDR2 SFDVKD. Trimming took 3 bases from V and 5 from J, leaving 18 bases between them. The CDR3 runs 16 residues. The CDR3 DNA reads TGTGCCACCAGTGATCCAAAACCCCATGTCCTGGAGACCCAGTACTTC. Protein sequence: CATSDPKPHVLETQYF.

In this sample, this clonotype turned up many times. The CDR3 bases are TGTGCCAGCAGTTACTCAGGGGGCCTGAACTATGGCTACACCTTC. It encodes CASSYSGGLNYGYTF. This sequence joins TRBV12-3 or TRBV12-4 and TRBJ1-2; 8 bases are a match to TRBD1. V dropped 4 bases and J dropped 2; count of bases not matched to a gene: 6. This CDR3 has 15 residues.